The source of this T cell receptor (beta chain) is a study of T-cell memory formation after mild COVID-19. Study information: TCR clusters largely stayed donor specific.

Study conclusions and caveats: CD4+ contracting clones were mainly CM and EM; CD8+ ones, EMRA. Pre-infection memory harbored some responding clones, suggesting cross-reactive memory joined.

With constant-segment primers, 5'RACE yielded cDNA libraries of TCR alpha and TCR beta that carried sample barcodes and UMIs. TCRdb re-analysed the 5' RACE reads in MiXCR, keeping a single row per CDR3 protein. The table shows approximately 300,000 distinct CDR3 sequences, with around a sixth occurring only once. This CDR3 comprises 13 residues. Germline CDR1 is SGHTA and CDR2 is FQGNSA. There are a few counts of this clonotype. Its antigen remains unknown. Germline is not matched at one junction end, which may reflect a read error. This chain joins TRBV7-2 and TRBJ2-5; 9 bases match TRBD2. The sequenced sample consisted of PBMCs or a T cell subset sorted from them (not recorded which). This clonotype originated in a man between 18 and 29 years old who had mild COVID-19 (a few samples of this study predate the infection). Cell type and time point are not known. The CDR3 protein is CASSLRQRGAPSF. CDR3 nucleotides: TGTGCCAGCAGCTTAAGGCAGCGGGGGGCCCCCAGCTTC.